A selection of T cell receptor beta chains follows, all from one sample in a study of blood T cell repertoires in COVID-19. Data came from immunoSEQ multiplex PCR; TCRdb stores just in-frame clones and leaves some out. The profile shows 65,000 to 90,000 clones, about 80% of them singletons. Sequencing used peripheral blood. These receptor sequences come from a human donor in a cohort sampled during active COVID-19. Both conserved end residues are part of each CDR3. Fields, in order: J gene, V gene, clone size, D gene, CDR3 length, CDR3 DNA, CDR3 protein. A D gene is named only where the DNA matches it firmly. The size entry is marked missing in some rows and otherwise reads once, few, many or a size class.

J gene: TRBJ2-7; V gene: TRBV11-2; clone size: .; D gene: .; CDR3 length: 15; CDR3 DNA: TGTGCCAGCAGCTTAGGGGCAGGGCCTTCCTACGAGCAGTACTTC; CDR3 protein: CASSLGAGPSYEQYF
J gene: TRBJ2-5; V gene: TRBV3-1/TRBV3-2; clone size: .; D gene: .; CDR3 length: 15; CDR3 DNA: TGTGCCAGCAGCCAAGGACTACTTAACCAAGAGACCCAGTACTTC; CDR3 protein: CASSQGLLNQETQYF
J gene: TRBJ2-5; V gene: TRBV7-2; clone size: .; D gene: TRBD2; CDR3 length: 19; CDR3 DNA: TGTGCCAGCAGCTTCGCCCCGGGACTAGCGGGGGGAACCCAAGAGACCCAGTACTTC; CDR3 protein: CASSFAPGLAGGTQETQYF
J gene: TRBJ1-6; V gene: TRBV5-4; clone size: .; D gene: .; CDR3 length: 17; CDR3 DNA: TGTGCCAGCAGCTTCGTACGAGGGGGGGGCTATAATTCACCCCTCCACTTT; CDR3 protein: CASSFVRGGGYNSPLHF
J gene: TRBJ2-1; V gene: TRBV12-5; clone size: .; D gene: TRBD2; CDR3 length: 17; CDR3 DNA: TGTGCTAGTGGTTTGATAATCGGACTAGCGGTTACCAATGAGCAGTTCTTC; CDR3 protein: CASGLIIGLAVTNEQFF
J gene: TRBJ2-7; V gene: TRBV3-1/TRBV3-2; clone size: .; D gene: TRBD2; CDR3 length: 15; CDR3 DNA: TGTGCCAGCAGCCAAGGGACTAGCGGGGGGTTCAAGCAGTACTTC; CDR3 protein: CASSQGTSGGFKQYF
J gene: TRBJ1-2; V gene: TRBV3-1/TRBV3-2; clone size: .; D gene: .; CDR3 length: 14; CDR3 DNA: TGTGCCAGCAGCCACCCCTCGGTGAGTTATGGCTACACCTTC; CDR3 protein: CASSHPSVSYGYTF
J gene: TRBJ2-7; V gene: TRBV2; clone size: .; D gene: TRBD1; CDR3 length: 16; CDR3 DNA: TGTGCCAGCAGTTACTTAGGACAGGCTCCATTCTACGAGCAGTACTTC; CDR3 protein: CASSYLGQAPFYEQYF
J gene: TRBJ1-1; V gene: TRBV2; clone size: once; D gene: TRBD1; CDR3 length: 15; CDR3 DNA: TGTGCCAGCAGTGAATTCCCCCCAGGGGGCACTGAAGCTTTCTTT; CDR3 protein: CASSEFPPGGTEAFF
J gene: TRBJ1-2; V gene: TRBV28; clone size: .; D gene: TRBD1; CDR3 length: 13; CDR3 DNA: TGTGCCAGCGGACAGGCCTTAGACTATGGCTACACCTTC; CDR3 protein: CASGQALDYGYTF
J gene: TRBJ2-2; V gene: TRBV6-5; clone size: few; D gene: TRBD2; CDR3 length: 15; CDR3 DNA: TGTGCCAGCAAACGGACTAGCGGGGATCCCGGGGAGCTGTTTTTT; CDR3 protein: CASKRTSGDPGELFF
J gene: TRBJ1-2; V gene: TRBV10-3; clone size: few; D gene: TRBD1; CDR3 length: 14; CDR3 DNA: TGTGCCATCAGTACCGGGACAGGGGTTGCGGGCTACACCTTC; CDR3 protein: CAISTGTGVAGYTF
J gene: TRBJ2-2; V gene: TRBV4-3; clone size: .; D gene: .; CDR3 length: 16; CDR3 DNA: TGCGCCAGCAGCCACCGAGGGGGTGTGGACACCGGGGAGCTGTTTTTT; CDR3 protein: CASSHRGGVDTGELFF
J gene: TRBJ2-1; V gene: TRBV6-2/TRBV6-3; clone size: .; D gene: .; CDR3 length: 16; CDR3 DNA: TGTGCCAGCAGTTTGGAGCGGAGCTCATTCTACAATGAGCAGTTCTTC; CDR3 protein: CASSLERSSFYNEQFF
J gene: TRBJ2-7; V gene: TRBV7-8; clone size: few; D gene: .; CDR3 length: 15; CDR3 DNA: TGTGCCAGCAGCTTAGAGAGGACGGGACTCAGCGAGCAGTACTTC; CDR3 protein: CASSLERTGLSEQYF
J gene: TRBJ2-5; V gene: TRBV5-1; clone size: .; D gene: .; CDR3 length: 16; CDR3 DNA: TGCGCCAGCAGCTTGGTTATAGGGGGTAACCAAGAGACCCAGTACTTC; CDR3 protein: CASSLVIGGNQETQYF
J gene: TRBJ2-3; V gene: TRBV4-2; clone size: .; D gene: .; CDR3 length: 18; CDR3 DNA: TGTGCCAGCAGCCAAGATAAGACCGGGGGGCTTTTAACAGATACGCAGTATTTT; CDR3 protein: CASSQDKTGGLLTDTQYF
J gene: TRBJ2-5; V gene: TRBV7-3; clone size: .; D gene: .; CDR3 length: 13; CDR3 DNA: TGTGCCAGCAGCTTTGGCAGACAAGAGACCCAGTACTTC; CDR3 protein: CASSFGRQETQYF
J gene: TRBJ2-6; V gene: TRBV6-1; clone size: .; D gene: TRBD1; CDR3 length: 16; CDR3 DNA: TGTGCCAGCAGTGAAGGGACAGGGTCAGGGGCCAACGTCCTGACTTTC; CDR3 protein: CASSEGTGSGANVLTF
J gene: TRBJ2-5; V gene: TRBV11-2; clone size: .; D gene: TRBD2; CDR3 length: 16; CDR3 DNA: TGTGCCAGCAGCCCTATTCCGCGTGCGGGGGTTGAGACCCAGTACTTC; CDR3 protein: CASSPIPRAGVETQYF
J gene: TRBJ1-3; V gene: TRBV5-3; clone size: .; D gene: TRBD1; CDR3 length: 15; CDR3 DNA: TGTGCCAGGCCCTTCAACAGGGGCTCTGGAAACACCATATATTTT; CDR3 protein: CARPFNRGSGNTIYF
J gene: TRBJ1-2; V gene: TRBV4-3; clone size: .; D gene: .; CDR3 length: 16; CDR3 DNA: TGCGCCAGCAGCCAAGATTGGGGTCTAGGGGGCTATGGCTACACCTTC; CDR3 protein: CASSQDWGLGGYGYTF
J gene: TRBJ2-1; V gene: TRBV5-1; clone size: once; D gene: TRBD1; CDR3 length: 15; CDR3 DNA: TGCGCCAGCAGCTTACAGGGGGCGCGTGGCAATGAGCAGTTCTTC; CDR3 protein: CASSLQGARGNEQFF
J gene: TRBJ2-1; V gene: TRBV11-1; clone size: .; D gene: TRBD2; CDR3 length: 14; CDR3 DNA: TGTGCCAGCAGCCGAGCGGGGGGTAGAAATGAGCAGTTCTTC; CDR3 protein: CASSRAGGRNEQFF
J gene: TRBJ2-3; V gene: TRBV19; clone size: .; D gene: TRBD2; CDR3 length: 16; CDR3 DNA: TGTGCCAGTAGTGACGAGGCGGGGGATGCGACAGATACGCAGTATTTT; CDR3 protein: CASSDEAGDATDTQYF
J gene: TRBJ2-7; V gene: TRBV11-2; clone size: .; D gene: TRBD1; CDR3 length: 13; CDR3 DNA: TGTGCCAGCGGTGTGGACAGGGGGCGAGAGCAGTACTTC; CDR3 protein: CASGVDRGREQYF
J gene: TRBJ1-1; V gene: TRBV12-3/TRBV12-4; clone size: .; D gene: .; CDR3 length: 13; CDR3 DNA: TGTGCCAGCAGTTTCTCTGCGGGTGCTGAAGCTTTCTTT; CDR3 protein: CASSFSAGAEAFF
J gene: TRBJ1-3; V gene: TRBV4-2; clone size: .; D gene: .; CDR3 length: 15; CDR3 DNA: TGTGCCAGCAGCCCCGGGGGGGAAACTGGAAACACCATATATTTT; CDR3 protein: CASSPGGETGNTIYF
J gene: TRBJ2-7; V gene: TRBV7-9; clone size: .; D gene: TRBD2; CDR3 length: 14; CDR3 DNA: TGTGCCAGCAGTTCGCCCCTAGCGGTCTACGAGCAGTACTTC; CDR3 protein: CASSSPLAVYEQYF
J gene: TRBJ1-1; V gene: TRBV4-1; clone size: .; D gene: .; CDR3 length: 15; CDR3 DNA: TGCGCCAGCAGCCAAGTTGCAGCCAGGGACACTGAAGCTTTCTTT; CDR3 protein: CASSQVAARDTEAFF
J gene: TRBJ1-5; V gene: TRBV19; clone size: .; D gene: TRBD1; CDR3 length: 13; CDR3 DNA: TGTGCCAGTTTTGGGACAGGGGGTCAGCCCCAGCATTTT; CDR3 protein: CASFGTGGQPQHF
J gene: TRBJ1-1; V gene: TRBV6-5; clone size: .; D gene: TRBD1; CDR3 length: 15; CDR3 DNA: TGTGCCACCGGGACAGGGAATCGTGGGAACACTGAAGCTTTCTTT; CDR3 protein: CATGTGNRGNTEAFF
J gene: TRBJ2-1; V gene: TRBV4-1; clone size: few; D gene: TRBD2; CDR3 length: 18; CDR3 DNA: TGCGCCAGCAGCCGTCAACCCCCTTTTAGCGGGGGGGACAATGAGCAGTTCTTC; CDR3 protein: CASSRQPPFSGGDNEQFF
J gene: TRBJ2-2; V gene: TRBV4-3; clone size: few; D gene: .; CDR3 length: 14; CDR3 DNA: TGCGCCAGCAGCCAAAACTCTAACACCGGGGAGCTGTTTTTT; CDR3 protein: CASSQNSNTGELFF
J gene: TRBJ2-7; V gene: TRBV5-1; clone size: once; D gene: .; CDR3 length: 15; CDR3 DNA: TGCGCCAGCAGCTTGGGGGCGGGACGGGCCTACGAGCAGTACTTC; CDR3 protein: CASSLGAGRAYEQYF
J gene: TRBJ1-3; V gene: TRBV9; clone size: .; D gene: .; CDR3 length: 15; CDR3 DNA: TGTGCCAGCAGCCCTAAGGGGGGGGCTGGAAACACCATATATTTT; CDR3 protein: CASSPKGGAGNTIYF
J gene: TRBJ2-3; V gene: TRBV7-3; clone size: few; D gene: .; CDR3 length: 13; CDR3 DNA: TGTGCCAGCAGCTTATATCCCACAGATACGCAGTATTTT; CDR3 protein: CASSLYPTDTQYF
J gene: TRBJ2-7; V gene: TRBV27; clone size: .; D gene: .; CDR3 length: 15; CDR3 DNA: TGTGCCAGCAGGCAGCGAGCCGGGGTTTCCTACGAGCAGTACTTC; CDR3 protein: CASRQRAGVSYEQYF
J gene: TRBJ2-3; V gene: TRBV5-1; clone size: once; D gene: TRBD2; CDR3 length: 15; CDR3 DNA: TGCGCCAGCAGCCCCGGGACTAGGCCCCCCGATACGCAGTATTTT; CDR3 protein: CASSPGTRPPDTQYF
J gene: TRBJ2-2; V gene: TRBV10-2; clone size: .; D gene: TRBD2; CDR3 length: 19; CDR3 DNA: TGCGCCAGCAGTGAGTTTCTAGCGGGGGCTCTACGGAACACCGGGGAGCTGTTTTTT; CDR3 protein: CASSEFLAGALRNTGELFF
J gene: TRBJ2-5; V gene: TRBV11-3; clone size: .; D gene: .; CDR3 length: 13; CDR3 DNA: TGTGCCAGCAGCTTAGGACTAGGAGAGACCCAGTACTTC; CDR3 protein: CASSLGLGETQYF
J gene: TRBJ2-7; V gene: TRBV15; clone size: .; D gene: .; CDR3 length: 13; CDR3 DNA: TGTGCCACCCGTGCCCAGGGGACCGCCGAGCAGTACTTC; CDR3 protein: CATRAQGTAEQYF
J gene: TRBJ2-3; V gene: TRBV27; clone size: few; D gene: TRBD2; CDR3 length: 17; CDR3 DNA: TGTGCCAGCAGCCGGTCACTAGCGGGGTCCGGCACAGATACGCAGTATTTT; CDR3 protein: CASSRSLAGSGTDTQYF
J gene: TRBJ2-2; V gene: TRBV29-1; clone size: .; D gene: .; CDR3 length: 13; CDR3 DNA: TGCAGCGTTGCCGGTCAGAACACCGGGGAGCTGTTTTTT; CDR3 protein: CSVAGQNTGELFF
J gene: TRBJ2-2; V gene: TRBV28; clone size: .; D gene: TRBD2; CDR3 length: 17; CDR3 DNA: TGTGCCAGCAGTTCCCCAATAGCGGGGGAGCACACCGGGGAGCTGTTTTTT; CDR3 protein: CASSSPIAGEHTGELFF